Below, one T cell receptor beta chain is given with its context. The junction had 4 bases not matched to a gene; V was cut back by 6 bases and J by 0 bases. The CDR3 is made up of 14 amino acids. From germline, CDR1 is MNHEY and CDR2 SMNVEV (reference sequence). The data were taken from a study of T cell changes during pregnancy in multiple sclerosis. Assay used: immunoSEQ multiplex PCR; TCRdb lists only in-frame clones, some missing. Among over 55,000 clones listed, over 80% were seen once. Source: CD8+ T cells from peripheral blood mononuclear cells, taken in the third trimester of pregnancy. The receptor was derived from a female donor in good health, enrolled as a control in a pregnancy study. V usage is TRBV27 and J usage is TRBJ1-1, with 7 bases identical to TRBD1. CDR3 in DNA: TGTGCCAGCAGGAGGACAGGATTGAACACTGAAGCTTTCTTT. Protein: CASRRTGLNTEAFF.